The source of this T cell receptor beta chain is a study of blood T cell repertoires in COVID-19. Study details: Acute and convalescent COVID-19 specimens originated in the United States, Italy and Spain.

Cohort allocation depended upon clinical history that participants reported. Two negative PCRs, clearance, or symptom resolution characterized the recovered Cohort 3 donors. CDR1 MNHEY and CDR2 SVGEGT come from the germline V gene. The CDR3 consists of 13 residues. Trimming removed 2 bases from V and 8 bases from J; junction bases left unmatched: 5. Original processing methods: From reference gene primer amplification, estimates of nucleated cell counts were derived. TCRdb's copy holds only in-frame clones and misses some; the assay was immunoSEQ multiplex PCR. The V and J calls and the clone size are those of that table, but D and trimming were determined from the DNA. Here the sample spans around 250,000 clones, 80% to 90% being singletons.

The gene calls are TRBV6-2 or TRBV6-3 and TRBJ1-2; 7 positions agree with TRBD1. The sequenced sample was PBMCs or T cells enriched from blood (not recorded which). This clonotype was obtained from a woman aged 45-60 years who had recovered from COVID-19. In DNA, the CDR3 is TGTGCCAGCAGTTACAGACAGGGAAAAGGCTACACCTTC. This translates into CASSYRQGKGYTF.